The present T cell receptor (beta chain) was sequenced within a study of blood T cell repertoires in COVID-19. As for the study in general: Acute and convalescent COVID-19 specimens originated in the United States, Italy and Spain. The analysed material was cDNA or gDNA that came from T cells, B-cell-depleted T cells, or PBMCs.

Original data processing: Using reference gene primer amplification, nucleated cell counts were estimated. Data came from immunoSEQ multiplex PCR; TCRdb stores just in-frame clones and leaves some out. V and J calls and clone size follow that table, whereas D and trimming were derived from the DNA. The data hold roughly 90,000 clones, with roughly 88% observed a single time. From germline, CDR1 is MDHEN and CDR2 SYDVKM. Trimming took 6 bases from V and 5 from J; bases not matched to a gene: 9. The CDR3 totals 15 residues. The receptor's source is a human donor with active COVID-19. The donor label of this sample is uncertain. The chain carries TRBV28 and TRBJ1-4; TRBD1 agrees at 7 bases. Specimen: peripheral blood. CDR3: CASSRGGTENEKLFF. CDR3 bases: TGTGCCAGCAGCCGAGGAGGGACAGAAAATGAAAAACTGTTTTTT. The full variable domain, with the rest looked up from reference TRBV28 and TRBJ1-4, is DVKVTQSSRYLVKRTGEKVFLECVQDMDHENMFWYRQDPGLGLRLIYFSYDVKMKEKGDIPEGYSVSREKKERFSLILESASTNQTSMYLCASSRGGTENEKLFFGSGTQLSVL.